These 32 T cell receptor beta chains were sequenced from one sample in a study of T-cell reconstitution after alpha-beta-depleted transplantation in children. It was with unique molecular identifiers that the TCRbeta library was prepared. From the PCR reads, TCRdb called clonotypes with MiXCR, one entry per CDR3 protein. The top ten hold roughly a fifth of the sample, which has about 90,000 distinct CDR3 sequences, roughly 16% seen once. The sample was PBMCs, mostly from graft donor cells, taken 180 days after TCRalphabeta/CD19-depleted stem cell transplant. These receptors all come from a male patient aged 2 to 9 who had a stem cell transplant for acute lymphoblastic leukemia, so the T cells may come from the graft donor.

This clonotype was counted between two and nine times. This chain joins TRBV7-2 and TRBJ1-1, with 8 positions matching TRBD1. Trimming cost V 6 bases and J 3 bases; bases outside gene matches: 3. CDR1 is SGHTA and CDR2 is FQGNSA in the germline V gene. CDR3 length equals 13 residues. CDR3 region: CASRTTGDTEAFF. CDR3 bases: TGTGCCAGCAGGACGACAGGGGACACTGAAGCTTTCTTT.

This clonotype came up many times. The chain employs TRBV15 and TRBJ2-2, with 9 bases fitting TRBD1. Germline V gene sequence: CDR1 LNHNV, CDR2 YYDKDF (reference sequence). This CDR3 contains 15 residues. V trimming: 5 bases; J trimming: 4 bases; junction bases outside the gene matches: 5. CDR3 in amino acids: CATSQTGGFTGELFF. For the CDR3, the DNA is TGTGCCACCAGCCAGACAGGGGGGTTCACCGGGGAGCTGTTTTTT.

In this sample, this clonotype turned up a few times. CDR3 DNA: TGTGCCAGCAGCTTAGTTGGTTTCGGCGGAGGCGGGGAGCTGTTTTTT. Translation gives CASSLVGFGGGGELFF. The chain employs TRBV7-2 and TRBJ2-2; possible D gene TRBD2, 5 bases. V lost 1 base, J lost 7 bases, and 16 bases lay in between. The CDR3 sequence is 16 residues long. In germline, CDR1 is SGHTA, CDR2 FQGNSA.

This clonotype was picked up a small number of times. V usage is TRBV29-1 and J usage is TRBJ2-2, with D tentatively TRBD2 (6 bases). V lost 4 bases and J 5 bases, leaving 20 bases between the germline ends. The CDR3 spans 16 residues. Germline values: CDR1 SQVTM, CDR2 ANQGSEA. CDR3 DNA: TGCAGCGTTGCCGCCTCGACTAGAGGAAAAACCGGGGAGCTGTTTTTT. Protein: CSVAASTRGKTGELFF.

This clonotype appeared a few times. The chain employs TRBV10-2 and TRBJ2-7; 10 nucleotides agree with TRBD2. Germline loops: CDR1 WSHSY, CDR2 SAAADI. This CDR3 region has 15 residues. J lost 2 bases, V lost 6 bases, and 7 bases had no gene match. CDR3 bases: TGCGCCAGCAGCCTAAGGACTAGCGGTCCCTACGAGCAGTACTTC. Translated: CASSLRTSGPYEQYF.

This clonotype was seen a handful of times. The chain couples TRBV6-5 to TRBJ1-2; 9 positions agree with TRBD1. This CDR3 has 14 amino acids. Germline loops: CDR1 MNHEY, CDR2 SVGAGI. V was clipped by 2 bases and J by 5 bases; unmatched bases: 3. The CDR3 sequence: CASSYRDRVYGYTF. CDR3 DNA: TGTGCCAGCAGTTACCGGGACAGGGTGTATGGCTACACCTTC.

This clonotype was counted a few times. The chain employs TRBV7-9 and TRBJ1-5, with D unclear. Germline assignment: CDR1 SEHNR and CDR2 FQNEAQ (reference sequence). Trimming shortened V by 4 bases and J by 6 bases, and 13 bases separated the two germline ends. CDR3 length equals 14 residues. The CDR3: CASSYGGPGQPQHF. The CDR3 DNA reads TGTGCCAGCAGCTACGGAGGGCCAGGTCAGCCCCAGCATTTT. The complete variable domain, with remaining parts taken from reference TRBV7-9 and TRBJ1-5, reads DTGVSQNPRHKITKRGQNVTFRCDPISEHNRLYWYRQTLGQGPEFLTYFQNEAQLEKSRLLSDRFSAERPKGSFSTLEIQRTEQGDSAMYLCASSYGGPGQPQHFGDGTRLSIL.

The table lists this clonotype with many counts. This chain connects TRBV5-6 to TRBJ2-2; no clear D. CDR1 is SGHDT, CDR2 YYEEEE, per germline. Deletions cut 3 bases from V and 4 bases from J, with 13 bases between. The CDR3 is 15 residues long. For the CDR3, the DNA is TGTGCCAGCAGCTCCGTACGAGTGTTCACCGGGGAGCTGTTTTTT. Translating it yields CASSSVRVFTGELFF.

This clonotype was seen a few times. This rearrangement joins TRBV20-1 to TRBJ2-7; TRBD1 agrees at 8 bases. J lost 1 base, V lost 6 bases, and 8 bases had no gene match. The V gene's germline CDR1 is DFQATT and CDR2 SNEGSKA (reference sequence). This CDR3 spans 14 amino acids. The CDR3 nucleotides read TGCAGTGCCGCAGGGGGCCCTCGTTCCTACGAGCAGTACTTC. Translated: CSAAGGPRSYEQYF.

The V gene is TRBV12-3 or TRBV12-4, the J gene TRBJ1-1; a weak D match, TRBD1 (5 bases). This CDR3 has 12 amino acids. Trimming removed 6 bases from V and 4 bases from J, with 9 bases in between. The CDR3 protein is CASRRGATEAFF. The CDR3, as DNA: TGTGCCAGCAGGAGGGGTGCCACTGAAGCTTTCTTT.

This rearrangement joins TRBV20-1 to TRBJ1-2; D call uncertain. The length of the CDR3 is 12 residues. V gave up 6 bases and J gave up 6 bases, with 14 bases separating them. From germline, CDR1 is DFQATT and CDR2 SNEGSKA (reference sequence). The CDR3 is CSATDPWDGYTF. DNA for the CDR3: TGCAGTGCGACGGACCCCTGGGATGGCTACACCTTC.

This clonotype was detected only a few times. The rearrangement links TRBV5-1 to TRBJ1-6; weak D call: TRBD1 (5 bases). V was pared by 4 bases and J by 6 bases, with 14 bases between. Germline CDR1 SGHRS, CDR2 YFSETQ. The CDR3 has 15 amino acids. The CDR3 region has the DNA TGCGCCAGCAGCCCGGCGGGGCAGGGTAATTCACCCCTCCACTTT. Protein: CASSPAGQGNSPLHF.

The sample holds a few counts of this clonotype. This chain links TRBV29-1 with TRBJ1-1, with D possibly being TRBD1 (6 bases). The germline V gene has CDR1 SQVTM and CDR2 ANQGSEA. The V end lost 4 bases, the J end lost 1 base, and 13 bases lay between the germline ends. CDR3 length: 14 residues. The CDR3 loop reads CSVALAGANTEAFF. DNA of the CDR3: TGCAGCGTTGCCCTTGCGGGGGCGAACACTGAAGCTTTCTTT.

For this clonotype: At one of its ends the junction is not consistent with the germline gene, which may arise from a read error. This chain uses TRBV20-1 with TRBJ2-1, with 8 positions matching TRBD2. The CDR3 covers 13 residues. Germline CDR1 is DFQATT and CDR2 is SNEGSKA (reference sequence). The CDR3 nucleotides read TGCCGTGCTAGAGACGGGGGGGCCGCTGAGCAGTTCTTC. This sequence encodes CRARDGGAAEQFF.

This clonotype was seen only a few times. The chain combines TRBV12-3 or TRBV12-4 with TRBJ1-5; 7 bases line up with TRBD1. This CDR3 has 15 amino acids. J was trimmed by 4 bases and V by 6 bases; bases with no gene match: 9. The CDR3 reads CASRQPGGGNQPQHF. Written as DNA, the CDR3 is TGTGCCAGCAGACAACCAGGGGGGGGGAATCAGCCCCAGCATTTT.

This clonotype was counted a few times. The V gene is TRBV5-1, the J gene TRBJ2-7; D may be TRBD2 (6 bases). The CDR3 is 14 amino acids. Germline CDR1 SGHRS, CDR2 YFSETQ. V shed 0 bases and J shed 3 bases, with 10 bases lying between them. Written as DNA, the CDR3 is TGCGCCAGCAGCTTGGGTGGAGGGCTCTACGAGCAGTACTTC. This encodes CASSLGGGLYEQYF.

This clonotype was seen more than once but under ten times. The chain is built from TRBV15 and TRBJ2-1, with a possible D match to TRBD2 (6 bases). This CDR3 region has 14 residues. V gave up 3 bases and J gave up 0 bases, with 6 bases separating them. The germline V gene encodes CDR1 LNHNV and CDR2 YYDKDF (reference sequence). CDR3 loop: CATSSGSSYNEQFF. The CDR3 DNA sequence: TGTGCCACCAGCAGCGGGAGCTCCTACAATGAGCAGTTCTTC.

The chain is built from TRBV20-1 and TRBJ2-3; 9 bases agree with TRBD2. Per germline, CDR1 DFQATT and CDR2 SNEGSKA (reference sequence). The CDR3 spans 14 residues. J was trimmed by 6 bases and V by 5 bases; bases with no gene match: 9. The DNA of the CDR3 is TGCAGTGCTGATCCTAGCGGGGAACTGGATACGCAGTATTTT. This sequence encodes CSADPSGELDTQYF.

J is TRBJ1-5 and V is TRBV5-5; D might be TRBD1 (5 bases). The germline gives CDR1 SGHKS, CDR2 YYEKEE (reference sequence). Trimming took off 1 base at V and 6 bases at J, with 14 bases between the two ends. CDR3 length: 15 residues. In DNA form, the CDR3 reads TGTGCCAGCAGCTTGAACGGGGGAATGGCTCAGCCCCAGCATTTT. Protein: CASSLNGGMAQPQHF.

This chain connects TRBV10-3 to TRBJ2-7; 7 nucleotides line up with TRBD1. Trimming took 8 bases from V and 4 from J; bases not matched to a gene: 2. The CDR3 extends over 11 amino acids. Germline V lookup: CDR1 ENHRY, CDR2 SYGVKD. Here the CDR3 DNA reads TGTGCCATCCGACAGGGTTACGAGCAGTACTTC. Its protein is CAIRQGYEQYF.

The DNA for the CDR3 is TGTGCCACCAGCCCCGGTCGGAAGGACTATGGCTACACCTTC. It encodes CATSPGRKDYGYTF. The V and J genes are TRBV24-1 and TRBJ1-2; D remains ambiguous. V was cut by 7 bases and J by 3 bases, with 14 bases left in between. CDR3 length equals 14 residues. In germline, CDR1 is KGHDR, CDR2 SFDVKD.

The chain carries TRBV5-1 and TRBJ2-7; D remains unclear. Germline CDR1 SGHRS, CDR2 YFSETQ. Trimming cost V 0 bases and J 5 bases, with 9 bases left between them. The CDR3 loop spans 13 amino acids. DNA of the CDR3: TGCGCCAGCAGCTTGGTTATGCCCGACGAGCAGTACTTC. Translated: CASSLVMPDEQYF.

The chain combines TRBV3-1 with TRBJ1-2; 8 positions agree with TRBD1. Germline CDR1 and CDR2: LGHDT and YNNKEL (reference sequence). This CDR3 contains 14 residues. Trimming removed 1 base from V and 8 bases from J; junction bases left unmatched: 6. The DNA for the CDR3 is TGTGCCAGCAGCCAAGCGGACAGGGTACCGGGCTACACCTTC. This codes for CASSQADRVPGYTF.

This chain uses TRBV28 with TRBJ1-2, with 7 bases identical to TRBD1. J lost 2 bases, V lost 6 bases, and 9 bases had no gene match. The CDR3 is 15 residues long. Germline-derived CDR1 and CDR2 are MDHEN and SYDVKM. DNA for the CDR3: TGTGCCAGCAGGTCGGGACAGCTTTCCAACTATGGCTACACCTTC. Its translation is CASRSGQLSNYGYTF.

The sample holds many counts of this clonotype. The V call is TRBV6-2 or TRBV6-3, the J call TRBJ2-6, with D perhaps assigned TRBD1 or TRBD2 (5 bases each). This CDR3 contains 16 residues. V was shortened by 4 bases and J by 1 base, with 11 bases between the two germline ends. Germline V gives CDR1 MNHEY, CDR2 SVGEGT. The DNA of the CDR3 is TGTGCCAGCAGTTTCCCCTGGGGGTCTGGGGCCAACGTCCTGACTTTC. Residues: CASSFPWGSGANVLTF.

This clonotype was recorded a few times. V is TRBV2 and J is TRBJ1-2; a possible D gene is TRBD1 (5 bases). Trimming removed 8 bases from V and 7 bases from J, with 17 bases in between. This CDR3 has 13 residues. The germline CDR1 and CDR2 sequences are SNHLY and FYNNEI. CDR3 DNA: TGTGCCAGCCGCATTCAGGGCCCCCGTGGCTACACCTTC. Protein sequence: CASRIQGPRGYTF.

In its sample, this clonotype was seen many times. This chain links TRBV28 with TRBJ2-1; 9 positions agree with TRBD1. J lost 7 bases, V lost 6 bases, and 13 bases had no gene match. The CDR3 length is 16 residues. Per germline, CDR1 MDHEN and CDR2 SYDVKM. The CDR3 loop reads CASSRPLGTGTNEQFF. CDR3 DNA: TGTGCCAGCAGCCGGCCCTTGGGGACAGGGACAAATGAGCAGTTCTTC. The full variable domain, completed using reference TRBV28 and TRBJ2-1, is DVKVTQSSRYLVKRTGEKVFLECVQDMDHENMFWYRQDPGLGLRLIYFSYDVKMKEKGDIPEGYSVSREKKERFSLILESASTNQTSMYLCASSRPLGTGTNEQFFGPGTRLTVL.

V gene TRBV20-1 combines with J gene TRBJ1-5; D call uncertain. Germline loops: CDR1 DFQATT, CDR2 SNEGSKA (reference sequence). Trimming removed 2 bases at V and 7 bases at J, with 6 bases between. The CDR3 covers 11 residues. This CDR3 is CSARNTQPQHF. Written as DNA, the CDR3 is TGCAGTGCTAGAAACACCCAGCCCCAGCATTTT.

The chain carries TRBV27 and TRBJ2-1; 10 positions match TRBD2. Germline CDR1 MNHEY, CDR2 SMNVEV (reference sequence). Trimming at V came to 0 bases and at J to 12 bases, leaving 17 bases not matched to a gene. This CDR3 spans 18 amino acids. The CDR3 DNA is TGTGCCAGCAGTTTATCGGCCCTAGCGGGGGCCCCAATGCTTGGGCAGTTCTTC. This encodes CASSLSALAGAPMLGQFF.

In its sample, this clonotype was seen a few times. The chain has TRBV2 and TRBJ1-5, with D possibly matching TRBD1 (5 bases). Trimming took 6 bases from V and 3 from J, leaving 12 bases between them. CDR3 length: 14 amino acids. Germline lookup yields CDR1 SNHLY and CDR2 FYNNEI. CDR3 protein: CASRADSYNQPQHF. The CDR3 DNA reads TGTGCCAGCAGGGCCGACAGCTACAATCAGCCCCAGCATTTT.

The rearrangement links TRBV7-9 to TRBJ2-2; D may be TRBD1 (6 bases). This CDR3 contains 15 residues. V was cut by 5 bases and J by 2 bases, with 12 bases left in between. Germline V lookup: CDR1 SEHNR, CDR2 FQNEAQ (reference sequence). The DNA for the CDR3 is TGTGCCAGCAGCGCATGGACAGAAAACACCGGGGAGCTGTTTTTT. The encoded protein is CASSAWTENTGELFF.

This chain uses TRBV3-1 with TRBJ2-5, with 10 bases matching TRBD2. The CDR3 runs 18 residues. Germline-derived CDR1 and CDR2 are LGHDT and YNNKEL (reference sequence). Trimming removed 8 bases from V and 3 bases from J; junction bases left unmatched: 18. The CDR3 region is CASCSPRPLAGVKETQYF. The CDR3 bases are TGTGCCAGCTGTTCGCCGCGACCTCTAGCGGGGGTTAAAGAGACCCAGTACTTC.